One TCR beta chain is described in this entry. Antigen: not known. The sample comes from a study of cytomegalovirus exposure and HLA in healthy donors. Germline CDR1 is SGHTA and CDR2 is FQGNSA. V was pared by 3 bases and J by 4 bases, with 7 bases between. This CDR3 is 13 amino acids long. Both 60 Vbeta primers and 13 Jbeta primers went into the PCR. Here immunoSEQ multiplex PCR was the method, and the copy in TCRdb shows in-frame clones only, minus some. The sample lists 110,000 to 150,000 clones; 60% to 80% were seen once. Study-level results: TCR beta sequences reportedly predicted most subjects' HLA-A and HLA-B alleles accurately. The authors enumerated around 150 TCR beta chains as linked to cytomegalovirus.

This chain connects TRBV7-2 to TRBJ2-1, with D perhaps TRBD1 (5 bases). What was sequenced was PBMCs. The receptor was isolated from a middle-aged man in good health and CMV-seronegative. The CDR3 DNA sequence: TGTGCCAGCAGCTTCGACAGTTACAATGAGCAGTTCTTC. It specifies CASSFDSYNEQFF.